A single sample gave rise to the 3 T cell receptor beta chains below, sequenced in a study of vaccination effects on CD4 cells after COVID-19. ViraFEST expansion of antigen-specific CD4+ T cells with viral peptide pools preceded sequencing. Isolating CD4+ T cells followed about 11 days of culture. The vaccine recipients had no prior SARS-CoV-2 infection, with negative nucleocapsid antibodies. Their target antigens are unknown. Data came from immunoSEQ multiplex PCR; TCRdb stores just in-frame clones and leaves some out. The sample yields 25,000 to 35,000 clones, more than 60% seen once. Sequences were derived from CD4+ T cells from PBMCs cultured with SARS-CoV-2 spike peptides, sampled before COVID-19 vaccination. These receptors originate from a human donor who received a COVID-19 vaccine.

This sequence joins TRBV4-3 and TRBJ2-4; 8 positions agree with TRBD1. Germline V gene lookup returns CDR1 LGHNA and CDR2 YSLEER. The CDR3 runs 19 residues. The V and J ends lost 1 base and 3 bases, in that order; junction bases with no gene match: 14. CDR3 protein: CASSQGRGQGARGKNIQYF. The CDR3 nucleotides are TGCGCCAGCAGCCAAGGACGGGGCCAGGGGGCGAGGGGCAAAAACATTCAGTACTTC.

There are a few counts of this clone. This chain links TRBV11-2 with TRBJ1-1; maybe TRBD1 (6 bases). The CDR3 has 13 amino acids. Germline lookup yields CDR1 SGHAT and CDR2 FQNNGV. With 5 bases removed from V and 5 bases from J, the gap between germline ends came to 12 bases. CDR3 DNA: TGTGCCAGCAGCCGAGACAGGAGGACTGAAGCTTTCTTT. Amino acids: CASSRDRRTEAFF.

The chain links TRBV12-3 or TRBV12-4 to TRBJ1-3; D is perhaps TRBD1 (5 bases). The CDR3 runs 13 residues. The V gene lost 3 bases and the J gene lost 7 bases, with 10 bases spanning the gap. The chain's CDR3 is CASSFGGLNTIYF. In DNA form, the CDR3 reads TGTGCCAGCAGTTTCGGGGGGTTGAACACCATATATTTT.